These T cell receptor beta chains were read from a single sample in a study of immune cell composition in non-small cell lung cancer. The data were produced by immunoSEQ multiplex PCR, yet TCRdb's version contains in-frame clones alone and is incomplete. The sample holds several thousand clones; 65% to 70% are singletons and the top ten take 7.8%. Sequencing was carried out using lung tumor tissue. The receptors were gathered from a human donor with non-small cell lung cancer. Both conserved end residues are part of each CDR3. The D gene is left open where the match is weak. Size is stated for part of the rows, as once, few or many counts, or as a class when the clone is expanded.

length	J	size	D	V	DNA	CDR3
13	TRBJ2-3	-	-	TRBV27	TGTGCCAGCAGTTTAACGGGCACAGATACGCAGTATTTT	CASSLTGTDTQYF
16	TRBJ1-6	few	-	TRBV4-1	TGCGCCAGCAGCCACGACAGAGCCCGGCCAGGGGTGCCCCTCCACTTT	CASSHDRARPGVPLHF
16	TRBJ1-3	-	-	TRBV18	TGTGCCAGCTCACCTACGCGGGGAAGGACCGGAAACACCATATATTTT	CASSPTRGRTGNTIYF
13	TRBJ1-2	-	-	TRBV18	TGTGCCAGCTCACCCGGGCAGGGTTATGGCTACACCTTC	CASSPGQGYGYTF
15	TRBJ1-1	-	-	TRBV4-3	TGCGCCAGCAGCCTGAGTGGGGCGCCTGGTACTGAAGCTTTCTTT	CASSLSGAPGTEAFF
12	TRBJ1-2	few	-	TRBV2	TGTGCCAGCAAACAGGCTAACTATGGCTACACCTTC	CASKQANYGYTF
15	TRBJ2-1	-	-	TRBV9	TGTGCCAGCAGCGTCTCCGGGGTCTCCTACAATGAGCAGTTCTTC	CASSVSGVSYNEQFF
14	TRBJ1-2	large	TRBD1	TRBV9	TGTGCCAGCAGTCCTCAGGGGGCTAGGTATGGCTACACCTTC	CASSPQGARYGYTF
16	TRBJ2-3	-	-	TRBV4-1	TGCGCCAGCAGCCAAGTTGGAGAGTTCAATGCAGATACGCAGTATTTT	CASSQVGEFNADTQYF
12	TRBJ2-7	-	TRBD1	TRBV18	TGTGCCAGCTCACCAGGTGACAGGGGACAGTACTTC	CASSPGDRGQYF
14	TRBJ1-2	-	-	TRBV7-2	TGTGCCAGCAGCTTAGCGGCAGTATTCTATGGCTACACCTTC	CASSLAAVFYGYTF
17	TRBJ2-1	medium-sized	-	TRBV6-4	TGTGCCAGCAGTGAGCATGCGGAGGGGGCCCGTCGGAATGAGCAGTTCTTC	CASSEHAEGARRNEQFF
15	TRBJ1-5	-	-	TRBV18	TGTGCCAGCTCAACCGGGGGGCCTAGCAATCAGCCCCAGCATTTT	CASSTGGPSNQPQHF
14	TRBJ2-3	few	-	TRBV28	TGTGCCAGCAGTTTTGTGGCGGGCACAGATACGCAGTATTTT	CASSFVAGTDTQYF
15	TRBJ2-1	-	-	TRBV28	TGTGCCAGCAGTGAACTAGAAGGGCTTCACAATGAGCAGTTCTTC	CASSELEGLHNEQFF
16	TRBJ1-1	-	-	TRBV28	TGTGCCAGCAGGACCTCCGGGGGGGTAGTGAACACTGAAGCTTTCTTT	CASRTSGGVVNTEAFF
12	TRBJ1-1	-	-	TRBV7-2	TGTGCCAGCAGCTGGGGGGGCAGGGAGGTTCGCTTT	CASSWGGREVRF
18	TRBJ2-4	once	TRBD2	TRBV19	TGTGCCAGTAGCCGTGGACTAGCGGGGGGTGTGACCAAAAACATTCAGTACTTC	CASSRGLAGGVTKNIQYF
16	TRBJ2-1	few	TRBD2	TRBV5-4	TGTGCCAGCAGCTTGTATCGGACTAGCGGGCACAATGAGCAGTTCTTC	CASSLYRTSGHNEQFF
14	TRBJ2-3	-	-	TRBV7-6	TGTGCCAGCAGCTTTGGTAGTTCGGGGGATACGCAGTATTTT	CASSFGSSGDTQYF
14	TRBJ2-4	-	-	TRBV10-3	TGTGCCATCAGTAGCGGGTTAGCCAAAAACATTCAGTACTTC	CAISSGLAKNIQYF
14	TRBJ1-2	-	-	TRBV10-3	TGTGCCATCAGTCGGGAAGCAACTAACTATGGCTACACCTTC	CAISREATNYGYTF
14	TRBJ2-7	-	-	TRBV7-2	TGTGCCAGCAGATTTAGAGGTAACTCCTACGAGCAGTACTTC	CASRFRGNSYEQYF
16	TRBJ2-1	-	-	TRBV7-2	TGTGCCAGCAGCTTAGGGCTACTTGACCTCAGGGATGAGCAGTTCTTC	CASSLGLLDLRDEQFF